This is a list of T cell receptor beta chains from one sample in a study of blood T cell repertoires in COVID-19. Measured with immunoSEQ multiplex PCR; TCRdb has only the in-frame clones, and not every one. The table includes around 79,000 clones, approximately 83% detected once. Sequences were obtained from peripheral blood. Receptors originate from a woman aged 55-70 years with acute or convalescent COVID-19. Both conserved end residues are part of each CDR3. D genes are given only for firm matches. Not every row has a clone size; where given, it reads once, few, many or a size class.

j_call: TRBJ2-7; v_call: TRBV6-5; clone_size: .; d_call: TRBD1; cdr3_aa: CASRAPGQGNYEQYF; cdr3_nt: TGTGCCAGCAGAGCGCCGGGACAGGGTAACTACGAGCAGTACTTC
j_call: TRBJ1-2; v_call: TRBV6-5; clone_size: few; d_call: .; cdr3_aa: CASSSATEGYTF; cdr3_nt: TGTGCCAGCAGTTCTGCGACGGAGGGCTACACCTTC
j_call: TRBJ2-7; v_call: TRBV9; clone_size: .; d_call: .; cdr3_aa: CASSLTETYEQYF; cdr3_nt: TGTGCCAGCAGCCTAACAGAAACCTACGAGCAGTACTTC
j_call: TRBJ1-4; v_call: TRBV4-1; clone_size: .; d_call: .; cdr3_aa: CASSQGEPGWSGTNEKLFF; cdr3_nt: TGCGCCAGCAGCCAAGGGGAACCAGGGTGGAGTGGGACTAATGAAAAACTGTTTTTT
j_call: TRBJ1-6; v_call: TRBV5-1; clone_size: few; d_call: .; cdr3_aa: CASSLARTLESPLHF; cdr3_nt: TGCGCCAGCAGCTTGGCAAGGACATTAGAGTCACCCCTCCACTTT
j_call: TRBJ1-1; v_call: TRBV6-6; clone_size: .; d_call: .; cdr3_aa: CASSYSPQRNTEAFF; cdr3_nt: TGTGCCAGCAGTTACTCGCCTCAGCGGAACACTGAAGCTTTCTTT
j_call: TRBJ2-7; v_call: TRBV5-1; clone_size: .; d_call: .; cdr3_aa: CASSLRAEAHEQYF; cdr3_nt: TGCGCCAGCAGCTTGAGAGCGGAAGCCCACGAGCAGTACTTC
j_call: TRBJ1-2; v_call: TRBV27; clone_size: .; d_call: TRBD1; cdr3_aa: CASSSKGAGYGYTF; cdr3_nt: TGTGCCAGCAGTTCAAAGGGGGCGGGCTATGGCTACACCTTC
j_call: TRBJ1-2; v_call: TRBV6-5; clone_size: .; d_call: TRBD1; cdr3_aa: CASSHRQGIGGYTF; cdr3_nt: TGTGCCAGCAGTCACAGACAGGGGATAGGGGGCTACACCTTC
j_call: TRBJ1-4; v_call: TRBV3-1/TRBV3-2; clone_size: .; d_call: .; cdr3_aa: CASSRVGASTNEKLFF; cdr3_nt: TGTGCCAGCAGCCGCGTGGGCGCGTCAACTAATGAAAAACTGTTTTTT
j_call: TRBJ1-3; v_call: TRBV6-1; clone_size: .; d_call: .; cdr3_aa: CASSDRSQGGNTIYF; cdr3_nt: TGTGCCAGCAGTGATCGCTCACAGGGCGGAAACACCATATATTTT
j_call: TRBJ1-2; v_call: TRBV5-6; clone_size: .; d_call: TRBD1; cdr3_aa: CASSEPGQGYGYTF; cdr3_nt: TGTGCCAGCAGCGAGCCGGGACAGGGCTATGGCTACACCTTC
j_call: TRBJ1-1; v_call: TRBV14; clone_size: .; d_call: .; cdr3_aa: CASSRQSGIANTEAFF; cdr3_nt: TGTGCCAGCAGCCGCCAATCCGGGATTGCGAACACTGAAGCTTTCTTT
j_call: TRBJ1-5; v_call: TRBV24-1; clone_size: .; d_call: TRBD1; cdr3_aa: CATSDAGQGLPQHF; cdr3_nt: TGTGCCACCAGTGACGCGGGACAGGGGCTGCCCCAGCATTTT
j_call: TRBJ1-2; v_call: TRBV6-6; clone_size: once; d_call: TRBD1; cdr3_aa: CASSRDRGPAETHFNYGYTF; cdr3_nt: TGTGCCAGCAGTCGGGACAGGGGGCCTGCGGAAACCCACTTTAACTATGGCTACACCTTC
j_call: TRBJ2-1; v_call: TRBV3-1/TRBV3-2; clone_size: .; d_call: TRBD2; cdr3_aa: CASSPWGLDDEQFF; cdr3_nt: TGTGCCAGCAGCCCCTGGGGACTAGACGATGAGCAGTTCTTC